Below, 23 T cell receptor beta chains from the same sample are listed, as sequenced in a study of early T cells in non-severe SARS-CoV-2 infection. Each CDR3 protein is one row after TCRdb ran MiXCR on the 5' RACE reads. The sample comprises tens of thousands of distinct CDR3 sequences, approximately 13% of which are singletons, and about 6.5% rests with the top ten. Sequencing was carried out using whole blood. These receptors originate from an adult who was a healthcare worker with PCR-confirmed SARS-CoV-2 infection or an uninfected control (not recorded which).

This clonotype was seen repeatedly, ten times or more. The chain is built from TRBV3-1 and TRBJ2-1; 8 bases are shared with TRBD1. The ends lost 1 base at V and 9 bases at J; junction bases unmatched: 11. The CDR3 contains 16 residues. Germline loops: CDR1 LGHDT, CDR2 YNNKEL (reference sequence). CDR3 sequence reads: CASSQVSGGEDGEQFF. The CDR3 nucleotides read TGTGCCAGCAGCCAAGTCTCAGGGGGCGAAGACGGTGAGCAGTTCTTC.

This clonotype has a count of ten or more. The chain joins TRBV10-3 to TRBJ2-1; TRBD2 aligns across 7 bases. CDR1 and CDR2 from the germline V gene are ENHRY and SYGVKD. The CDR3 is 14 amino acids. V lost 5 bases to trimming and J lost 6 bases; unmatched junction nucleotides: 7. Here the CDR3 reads CAISPSGTFNEQFF. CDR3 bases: TGTGCCATCAGTCCAAGCGGGACCTTCAATGAGCAGTTCTTC.

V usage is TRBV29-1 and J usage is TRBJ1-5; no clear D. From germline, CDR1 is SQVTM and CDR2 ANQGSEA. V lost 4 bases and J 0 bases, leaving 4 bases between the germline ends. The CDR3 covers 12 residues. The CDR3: CSVGYSNQPQHF. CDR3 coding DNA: TGCAGCGTTGGATATAGCAATCAGCCCCAGCATTTT.

CDR3 sequence reads: CASSSNSGPHRYEQYF. CDR3 bases: TGTGCCAGCAGCTCTAACTCCGGGCCACACCGTTACGAGCAGTACTTC. The chain recombines TRBV9 with TRBJ2-7, with D unclear. Trimming took 4 bases from V and 4 from J, leaving 21 bases between them. The CDR3 runs to 16 residues. Germline CDR1 is SGDLS and CDR2 is YYNGEE.

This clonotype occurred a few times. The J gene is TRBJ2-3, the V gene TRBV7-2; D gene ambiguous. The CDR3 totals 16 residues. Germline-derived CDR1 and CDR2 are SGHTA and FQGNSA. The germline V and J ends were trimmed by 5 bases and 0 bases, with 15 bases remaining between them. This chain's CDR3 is CASSLFLRASTDTQYF. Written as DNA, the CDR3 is TGTGCCAGCAGCCTCTTCCTCCGAGCTAGCACAGATACGCAGTATTTT.

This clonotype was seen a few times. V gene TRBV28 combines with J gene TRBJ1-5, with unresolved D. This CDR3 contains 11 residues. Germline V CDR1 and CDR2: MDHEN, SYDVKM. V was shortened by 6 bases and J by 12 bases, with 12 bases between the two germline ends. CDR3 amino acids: CASSYGRDQHF. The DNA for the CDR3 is TGTGCCAGCAGCTACGGACGAGACCAGCATTTT. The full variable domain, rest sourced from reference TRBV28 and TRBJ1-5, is DVKVTQSSRYLVKRTGEKVFLECVQDMDHENMFWYRQDPGLGLRLIYFSYDVKMKEKGDIPEGYSVSREKKERFSLILESASTNQTSMYLCASSYGRDQHFGDGTRLSIL.

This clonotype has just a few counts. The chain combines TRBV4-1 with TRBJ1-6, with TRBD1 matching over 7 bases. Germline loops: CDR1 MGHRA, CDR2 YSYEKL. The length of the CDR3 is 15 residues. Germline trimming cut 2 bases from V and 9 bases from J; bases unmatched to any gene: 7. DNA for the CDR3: TGCGCCAGCAGCCAATCCGGGACAGTATCTTCACCCCTCCACTTT. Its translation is CASSQSGTVSSPLHF.

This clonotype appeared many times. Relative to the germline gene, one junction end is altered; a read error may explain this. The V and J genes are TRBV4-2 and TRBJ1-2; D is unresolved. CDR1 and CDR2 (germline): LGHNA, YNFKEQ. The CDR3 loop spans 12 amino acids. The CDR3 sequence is CASSQDNNGYTF. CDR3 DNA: TGTGCCAGCAGCCAAGATAACAATGGCTACACCTTC.

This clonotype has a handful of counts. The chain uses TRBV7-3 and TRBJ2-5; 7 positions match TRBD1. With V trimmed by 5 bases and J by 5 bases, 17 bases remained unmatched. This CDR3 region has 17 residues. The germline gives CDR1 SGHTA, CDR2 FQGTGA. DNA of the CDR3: TGTGCCAGCAGCCCCAACCGCCCGAATACAGGGGAGGAGACCCAGTACTTC. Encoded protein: CASSPNRPNTGEETQYF.

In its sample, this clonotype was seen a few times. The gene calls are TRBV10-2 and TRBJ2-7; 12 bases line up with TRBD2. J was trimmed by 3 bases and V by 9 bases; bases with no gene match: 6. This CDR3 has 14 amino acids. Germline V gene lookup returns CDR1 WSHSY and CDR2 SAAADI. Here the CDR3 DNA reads TGCGCCAGTCGACTAGCGGGAGTGAGCTACGAGCAGTACTTC. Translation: CASRLAGVSYEQYF.

CDR3 protein: CASRVQGSTGELFF. CDR3 nucleotides: TGTGCCAGCAGGGTACAGGGGAGCACCGGGGAGCTGTTTTTT. This sequence joins TRBV12-3 or TRBV12-4 and TRBJ2-2, with 7 bases lining up with TRBD1. CDR3 length equals 14 residues. Trimming removed 6 bases from V and 4 bases from J; junction bases left unmatched: 5.

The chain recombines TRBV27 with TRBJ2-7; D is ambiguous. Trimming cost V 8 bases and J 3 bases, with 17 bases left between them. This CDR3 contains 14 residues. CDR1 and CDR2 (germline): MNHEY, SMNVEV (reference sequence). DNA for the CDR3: TGTGCCAGCGGGCCCGCTGGGGTTGACTACGAGCAGTACTTC. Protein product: CASGPAGVDYEQYF.

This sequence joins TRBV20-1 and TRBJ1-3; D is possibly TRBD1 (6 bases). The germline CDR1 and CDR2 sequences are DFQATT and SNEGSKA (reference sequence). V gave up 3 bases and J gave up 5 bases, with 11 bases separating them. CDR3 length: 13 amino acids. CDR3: CSASTGSRNTIYF. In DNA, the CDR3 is TGCAGTGCTAGTACAGGGAGCCGAAACACCATATATTTT.

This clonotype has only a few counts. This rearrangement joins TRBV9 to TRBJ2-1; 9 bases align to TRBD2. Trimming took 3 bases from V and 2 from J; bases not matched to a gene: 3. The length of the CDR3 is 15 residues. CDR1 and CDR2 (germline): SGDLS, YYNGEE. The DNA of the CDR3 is TGTGCCAGCAGCGGACTAGCGGTTCCCTACAATGAGCAGTTCTTC. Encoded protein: CASSGLAVPYNEQFF.

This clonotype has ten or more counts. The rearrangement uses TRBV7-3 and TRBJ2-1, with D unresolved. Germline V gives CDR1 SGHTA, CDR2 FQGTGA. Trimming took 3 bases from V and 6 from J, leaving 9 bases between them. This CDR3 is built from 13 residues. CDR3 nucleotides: TGTGCCAGCAGCTTGAGCCTCATCAATGAGCAGTTCTTC. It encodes CASSLSLINEQFF.

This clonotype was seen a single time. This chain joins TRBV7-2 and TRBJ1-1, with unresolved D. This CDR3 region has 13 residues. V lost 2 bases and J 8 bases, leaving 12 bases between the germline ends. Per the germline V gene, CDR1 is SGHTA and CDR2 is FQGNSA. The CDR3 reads CASSLLMGNEAFF. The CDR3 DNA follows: TGTGCCAGCAGCTTATTAATGGGGAACGAAGCTTTCTTT.

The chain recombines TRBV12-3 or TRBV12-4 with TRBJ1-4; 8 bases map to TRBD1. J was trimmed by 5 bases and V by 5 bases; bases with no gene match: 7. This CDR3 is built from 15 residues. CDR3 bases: TGTGCCAGCAGTCTAGGACAGGGCGTCAATGAAAAACTGTTTTTT. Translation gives CASSLGQGVNEKLFF.

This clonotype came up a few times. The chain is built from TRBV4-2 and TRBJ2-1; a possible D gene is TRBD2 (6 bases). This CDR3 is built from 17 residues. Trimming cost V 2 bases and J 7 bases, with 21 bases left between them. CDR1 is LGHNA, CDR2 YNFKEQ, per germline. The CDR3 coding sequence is TGTGCCAGCAGCCAAACCCAGATCGGGAGTTGGGCGAATGAGCAGTTCTTC. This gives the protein CASSQTQIGSWANEQFF.

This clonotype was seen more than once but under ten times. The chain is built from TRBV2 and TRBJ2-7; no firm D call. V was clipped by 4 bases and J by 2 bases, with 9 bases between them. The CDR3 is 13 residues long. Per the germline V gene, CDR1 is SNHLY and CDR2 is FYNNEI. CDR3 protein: CASSASRPYEQYF. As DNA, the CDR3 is TGTGCCAGCAGTGCGTCTAGACCCTACGAGCAGTACTTC.

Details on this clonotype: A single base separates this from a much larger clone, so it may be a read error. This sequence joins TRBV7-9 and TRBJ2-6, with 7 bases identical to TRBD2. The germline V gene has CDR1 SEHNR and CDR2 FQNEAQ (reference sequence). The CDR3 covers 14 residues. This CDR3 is CASSLARGVNVLTF. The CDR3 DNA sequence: TGTGCCAGCAGCTTAGCTCGGGGGGTCAACGTCCTGACTTTC.

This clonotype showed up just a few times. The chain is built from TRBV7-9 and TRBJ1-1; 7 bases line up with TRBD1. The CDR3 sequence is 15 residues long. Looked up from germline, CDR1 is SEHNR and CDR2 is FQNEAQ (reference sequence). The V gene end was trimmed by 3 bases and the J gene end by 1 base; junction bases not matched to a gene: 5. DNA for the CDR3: TGTGCCAGCAGCTTGGGGGACAGCCCGAACACTGAAGCTTTCTTT. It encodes CASSLGDSPNTEAFF.

The CDR3 loop is CASSQGQDNQPQHF. DNA for the CDR3: TGTGCCAGCAGCCAAGGACAGGACAATCAGCCCCAGCATTTT. The J gene is TRBJ1-5, the V gene TRBV7-9, with 7 bases that match TRBD1. The V and J ends lost 5 bases and 3 bases, in that order; junction bases with no gene match: 4. The CDR3 totals 14 residues. CDR1 is SEHNR, CDR2 FQNEAQ, per germline (reference sequence).

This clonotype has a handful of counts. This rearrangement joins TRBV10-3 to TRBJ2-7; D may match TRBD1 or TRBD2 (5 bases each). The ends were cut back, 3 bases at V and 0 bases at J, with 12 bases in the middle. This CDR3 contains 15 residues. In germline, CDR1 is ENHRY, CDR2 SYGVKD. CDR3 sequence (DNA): TGTGCCATCAGTGAAGGGGACCCGTCCTCCTACGAGCAGTACTTC. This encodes CAISEGDPSSYEQYF.